A single sample is the source of the 19 T cell receptor beta chains below, sequenced in a study of T cells in Graves' hyperthyroidism and ophthalmopathy. Authors of the study amplified TCR beta CDR3 regions from RNA transcripts. First-round RT-PCR targeting the TCR CDR3 was performed with the HTBI primer set. TCRdb recomputed calls from the multiplex PCR reads with MiXCR, one row per CDR3 protein. The repertoire holds a few hundred thousand distinct CDR3 sequences, with about 15% as singletons. Sequenced input: blood. These receptors all come from a woman in her 30s with Graves' hyperthyroidism.

The chain has TRBV29-1 and TRBJ1-1, with 7 bases that match TRBD1. In germline, CDR1 is SQVTM, CDR2 ANQGSEA. CDR3 length: 12 residues. V was clipped by 7 bases and J by 4 bases; unmatched bases: 6. The CDR3 DNA reads as TGCAGCGGCAACAGGGGTGGCACTGAAGCTTTCTTT. Translating it yields CSGNRGGTEAFF.

This clonotype was seen only a few times. This sequence joins TRBV6-1 and TRBJ1-4; no reliable D call. V gave up 7 bases and J gave up 6 bases, with 15 bases separating them. The CDR3 has 14 amino acids. The germline CDR1 and CDR2 sequences are MNHNS and SASEGT. The CDR3 coding sequence is TGTGCCAGCACCAAAGACTCGAAATATGAAAAACTGTTTTTT. Its protein is CASTKDSKYEKLFF.

The V call is TRBV15, the J call TRBJ2-7, with D possibly being TRBD1 (8 bases). CDR1 LNHNV and CDR2 YYDKDF come from the germline V gene (reference sequence). Trimming stripped 7 bases from V and 3 bases from J, with 19 bases between. CDR3 size: 15 residues. Written as DNA, the CDR3 is TGTGCCACCAAGAGCGGGACAGGCAGAGTCTACGAGCAGTACTTC. Encoded protein: CATKSGTGRVYEQYF.

Only a few counts were recorded for this clonotype. The V and J genes are TRBV9 and TRBJ2-5, with 8 bases matching TRBD2. Germline V gene lookup returns CDR1 SGDLS and CDR2 YYNGEE. This CDR3 comprises 13 residues. Germline trimming cut 2 bases from V and 4 bases from J; bases unmatched to any gene: 1. The CDR3 loop reads CASSVGTRETQYF. The CDR3 DNA reads as TGTGCCAGCAGCGTTGGGACTAGAGAGACCCAGTACTTC.

There are many counts of this clonotype. This CDR3 reads CASSQGRLAAGELFF. The CDR3 coding sequence is TGCGCCAGCAGCCAGGGAAGGCTAGCGGCCGGGGAGCTGTTTTTT. The chain couples TRBV5-1 to TRBJ2-2; 7 nucleotides agree with TRBD2. V was pared by 4 bases and J by 6 bases, with 9 bases of the junction left unmatched. Germline V gene lookup returns CDR1 SGHRS and CDR2 YFSETQ. This CDR3 has 15 residues.

The chain links TRBV13 to TRBJ2-2; the match to TRBD2 covers 9 bases. Germline CDR1 is PRHDT and CDR2 is FYEKMQ (reference sequence). Trimming cost V 5 bases and J 2 bases; bases outside gene matches: 6. This CDR3 has 16 amino acids. In DNA form, the CDR3 reads TGTGCCAGCAGCCTCCAGACTAGCGGTAACACCGGGGAGCTGTTTTTT. It encodes CASSLQTSGNTGELFF.

The gene calls are TRBV4-1 and TRBJ2-3, with D possibly being TRBD1 or TRBD2 (5 bases each). CDR3 length: 17 residues. Germline V gives CDR1 MGHRA, CDR2 YSYEKL. Between the trimmed V and J ends, which lost 0 bases and 3 bases, there was a span of 16 bases. CDR3 DNA: TGCGCCAGCAGCCAAGAAGGGGCGGGCCTGAGGACAGATACGCAGTATTTT. Translation: CASSQEGAGLRTDTQYF.

This clonotype was recorded at least ten times. The V and J genes are TRBV20-1 and TRBJ2-7; D might be TRBD1 (5 bases). Germline assignment: CDR1 DFQATT and CDR2 SNEGSKA (reference sequence). Trimming left V 5 bases short and J 3 bases short, with 14 bases between. CDR3 length: 13 residues. DNA for the CDR3: TGCAGTGCTCCGAGACAGAATCTCTACGAGCAGTACTTC. Protein sequence: CSAPRQNLYEQYF.

This clonotype was seen ten or more times. The V call is TRBV27, the J call TRBJ2-5; maybe TRBD2 (6 bases). The CDR3 extends over 14 amino acids. Germline CDR1 MNHEY, CDR2 SMNVEV (reference sequence). Deletions cut 2 bases from V and 4 bases from J, with 11 bases between. The CDR3 DNA reads as TGTGCCAGCAGTTTAGATCTAGCGAGAGAGACCCAGTACTTC. It specifies CASSLDLARETQYF.

Concerning this clonotype itself: This sequence may be a read error, since a much larger clone differs from it by one base. This rearrangement joins TRBV2 to TRBJ2-7; D ambiguous. The J call may not be correct, given that the DNA end is closer to TRBJ2-1. The germline gives CDR1 SNHLY, CDR2 FYNNEI. This CDR3 has 11 residues. CDR3 region: CASREFYEQFF. The CDR3 nucleotides are TGTGCCAGCAGGGAGTTTTACGAGCAGTTCTTC.

This clonotype showed up many times. The rearrangement links TRBV7-6 to TRBJ2-7; the match to TRBD2 covers 8 bases. Unmatched junction bases numbered 8, after V lost 5 bases and J lost 2 bases. Germline values: CDR1 SGHVS, CDR2 FNYEAQ. The CDR3 runs 15 residues. The chain's CDR3 is CASSPGLAATYEQYF. The CDR3 nucleotides are TGTGCCAGCAGCCCAGGACTAGCTGCCACCTACGAGCAGTACTTC.

This clonotype was recorded many times. The chain uses TRBV18 and TRBJ1-5; TRBD1 matches 8 bases. CDR3 length equals 15 residues. Looked up from germline, CDR1 is KGHSH and CDR2 is LQKENI. V lost 2 bases, J lost 7 bases, and 7 bases stayed unmatched. CDR3 residues: CASSPDRGEYQPQHF. The DNA for the CDR3 is TGTGCCAGCTCACCAGACAGGGGCGAATACCAGCCCCAGCATTTT.

The CDR3, as DNA: TGTGCCAGCAGGCGAGGGATTGAAGAGACCCAGTACTTC. This gives the protein CASRRGIEETQYF. The genes are TRBV5-4 and TRBJ2-5; D may be TRBD2 (5 bases). CDR1 SGHNT and CDR2 YYREEE come from the germline V gene (reference sequence). The CDR3 contains 13 residues. Trimming shortened V by 5 bases and J by 3 bases, and 11 bases separated the two germline ends. The full variable domain, with the rest looked up from reference TRBV5-4 and TRBJ2-5, is ETGVTQSPTHLIKTRGQQVTLRCSSQSGHNTVSWYQQALGQGPQFIFQYYREEENGRGNFPPRFSGLQFPNYSSELNVNALELDDSALYLCASRRGIEETQYFGPGTRLLVL.

The J gene is TRBJ1-1, the V gene TRBV5-6, with TRBD1 identical over 8 bases. Germline lookup yields CDR1 SGHDT and CDR2 YYEEEE. V lost 4 bases, J lost 8 bases, and 7 bases stayed unmatched. The CDR3 has 13 residues. For the CDR3, the DNA is TGTGCCAGCAGCGAGGGACAGGCGAGGGAAGCTTTCTTT. This translates into CASSEGQAREAFF.

This clonotype was picked up many times. This chain joins TRBV28 and TRBJ2-3, with 9 bases matching TRBD2. The length of the CDR3 is 16 residues. V lost 5 bases to trimming and J lost 4 bases; unmatched junction nucleotides: 10. CDR1 and CDR2 (germline): MDHEN, SYDVKM. The CDR3 here is CASSGVAGERADTQYF. DNA of the CDR3: TGTGCCAGCAGTGGGGTAGCGGGAGAACGGGCAGATACGCAGTATTTT.

At least ten counts were recorded for this clonotype. V and J are TRBV12-3 or TRBV12-4 and TRBJ2-4; D gene unclear. With 4 bases removed from V and 12 bases from J, the gap between germline ends came to 13 bases. The CDR3 is 12 residues long. The CDR3 here is CASSSTAPNQYF. As DNA, the CDR3 is TGTGCCAGCAGTTCTACTGCCCCTAATCAGTACTTC.

This clonotype came up many times. The rearrangement links TRBV20-1 to TRBJ2-7; D might be TRBD1 (6 bases). The germline V gene encodes CDR1 DFQATT and CDR2 SNEGSKA (reference sequence). The CDR3 spans 13 residues. The germline V and J ends were trimmed by 6 bases and 0 bases, with 12 bases remaining between them. CDR3 residues: CSAQTGSSYEQYF. The CDR3 DNA is TGCAGTGCCCAGACAGGCAGCTCCTACGAGCAGTACTTC.

V usage is TRBV14 and J usage is TRBJ2-7; 11 nucleotides line up with TRBD2. The CDR3 is made up of 15 amino acids. CDR1 and CDR2 (germline): SGHDN, FVKESK. Unmatched junction bases numbered 5, after V lost 0 bases and J lost 7 bases. CDR3 bases: TGTGCCAGCAGCCAAGATAAGGGACTAGCGGTTGAGCAGTACTTC. This gives the protein CASSQDKGLAVEQYF.

The chain has TRBV12-3 or TRBV12-4 and TRBJ2-7, with 7 bases matching TRBD1. The CDR3 spans 15 residues. With 5 bases clipped from V and 2 bases from J, the junction kept 9 bases outside the gene matches. This CDR3 reads CASSLTGTATYEQYF. CDR3 nucleotides: TGTGCCAGCAGTCTAACCGGGACAGCAACCTACGAGCAGTACTTC.